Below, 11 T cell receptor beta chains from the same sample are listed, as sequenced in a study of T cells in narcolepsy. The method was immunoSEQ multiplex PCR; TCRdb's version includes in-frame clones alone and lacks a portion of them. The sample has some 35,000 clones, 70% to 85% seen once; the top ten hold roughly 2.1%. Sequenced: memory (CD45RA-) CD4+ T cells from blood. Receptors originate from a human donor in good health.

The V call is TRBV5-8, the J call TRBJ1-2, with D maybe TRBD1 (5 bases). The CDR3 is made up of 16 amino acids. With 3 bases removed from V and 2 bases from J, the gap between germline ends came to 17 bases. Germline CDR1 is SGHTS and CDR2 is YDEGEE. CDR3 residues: CASSWASGTENYGYTF. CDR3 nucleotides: TGTGCCAGCAGCTGGGCCTCCGGGACGGAAAACTATGGCTACACCTTC.

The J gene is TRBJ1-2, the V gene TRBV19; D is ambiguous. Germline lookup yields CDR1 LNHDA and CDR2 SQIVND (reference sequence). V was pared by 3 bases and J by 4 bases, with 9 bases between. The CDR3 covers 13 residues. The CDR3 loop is CASSIGTTYGYTF. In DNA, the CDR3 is TGTGCCAGTAGTATCGGAACAACCTATGGCTACACCTTC.

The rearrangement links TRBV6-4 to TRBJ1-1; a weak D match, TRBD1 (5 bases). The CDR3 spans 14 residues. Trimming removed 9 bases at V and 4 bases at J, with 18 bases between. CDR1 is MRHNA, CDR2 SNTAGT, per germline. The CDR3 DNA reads TGTGCCAGTCGCCGCGAGTTCGACAGCACTGAAGCTTTCTTT. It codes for CASRREFDSTEAFF.

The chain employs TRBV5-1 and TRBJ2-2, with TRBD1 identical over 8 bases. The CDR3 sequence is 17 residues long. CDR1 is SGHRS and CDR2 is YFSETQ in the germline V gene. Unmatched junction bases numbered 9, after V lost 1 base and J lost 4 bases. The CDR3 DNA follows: TGCGCCAGCAGCTTGTGGGGTCAGGGGGCTGGCACCGGGGAGCTGTTTTTT. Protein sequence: CASSLWGQGAGTGELFF.

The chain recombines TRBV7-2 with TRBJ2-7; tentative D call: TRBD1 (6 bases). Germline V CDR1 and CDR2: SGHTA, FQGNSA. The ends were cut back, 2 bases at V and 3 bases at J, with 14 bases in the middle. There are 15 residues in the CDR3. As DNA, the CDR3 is TGTGCCAGCAGCTTATCGACAGGAGGTAACTACGAGCAGTACTTC. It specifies CASSLSTGGNYEQYF.

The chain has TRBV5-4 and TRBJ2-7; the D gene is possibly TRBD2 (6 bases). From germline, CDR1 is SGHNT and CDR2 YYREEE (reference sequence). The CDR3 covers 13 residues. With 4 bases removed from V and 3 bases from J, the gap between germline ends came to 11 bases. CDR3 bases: TGTGCCAGCAGCGGCAGCGGGTTCTACGAGCAGTACTTC. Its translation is CASSGSGFYEQYF. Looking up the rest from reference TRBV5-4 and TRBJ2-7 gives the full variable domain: ETGVTQSPTHLIKTRGQQVTLRCSSQSGHNTVSWYQQALGQGPQFIFQYYREEENGRGNFPPRFSGLQFPNYSSELNVNALELDDSALYLCASSGSGFYEQYFGPGTRLTVT.

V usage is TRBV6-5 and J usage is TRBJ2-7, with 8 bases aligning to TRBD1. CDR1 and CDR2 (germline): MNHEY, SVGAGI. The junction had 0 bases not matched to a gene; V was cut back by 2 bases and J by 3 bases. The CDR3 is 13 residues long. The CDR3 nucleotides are TGTGCCAGCAGTTACGACAGGGGCTACGAGCAGTACTTC. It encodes CASSYDRGYEQYF.

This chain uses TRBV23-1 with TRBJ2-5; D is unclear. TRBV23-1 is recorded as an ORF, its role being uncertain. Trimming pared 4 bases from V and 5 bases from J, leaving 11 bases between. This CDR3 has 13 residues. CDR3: CASSRNGGETQYF. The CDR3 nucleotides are TGCGCCAGCAGTCGGAACGGCGGTGAGACCCAGTACTTC.

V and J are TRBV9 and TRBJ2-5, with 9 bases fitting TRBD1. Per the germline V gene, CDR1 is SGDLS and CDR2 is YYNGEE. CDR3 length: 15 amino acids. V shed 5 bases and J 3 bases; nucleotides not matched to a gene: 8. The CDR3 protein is CASSRGDREEETQYF. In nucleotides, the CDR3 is TGTGCCAGCAGTCGTGGGGACAGGGAAGAAGAGACCCAGTACTTC.

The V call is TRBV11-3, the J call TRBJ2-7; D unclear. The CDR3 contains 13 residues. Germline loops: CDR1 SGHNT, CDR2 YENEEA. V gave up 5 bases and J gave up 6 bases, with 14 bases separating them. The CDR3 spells CASSPDVDREQYF. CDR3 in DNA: TGTGCCAGCAGCCCAGATGTGGACCGCGAGCAGTACTTC. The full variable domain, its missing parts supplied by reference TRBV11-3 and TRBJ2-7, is EAGVVQSPRYKIIEKKQPVAFWCNPISGHNTLYWYLQNLGQGPELLIRYENEEAVDDSQLPKDRFSAERLKGVDSTLKIQPAELGDSAVYLCASSPDVDREQYFGPGTRLTVT.

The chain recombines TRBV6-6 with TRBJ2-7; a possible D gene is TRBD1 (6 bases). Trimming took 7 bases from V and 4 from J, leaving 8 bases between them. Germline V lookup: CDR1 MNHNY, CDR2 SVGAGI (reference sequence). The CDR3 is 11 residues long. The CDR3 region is CASKGGYEQYF. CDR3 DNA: TGTGCCAGCAAAGGGGGATACGAGCAGTACTTC.